The clone carrying this TCR beta chain has at least ten counts. No antigen is known for it. Germline assignment: CDR1 DFQATT and CDR2 SNEGSKA (reference sequence). Trimming took 3 bases from V and 3 from J, leaving 8 bases between them. The CDR3 sequence is 12 residues long. The sample is drawn from a study of CD8 T cells in ankylosing spondylitis. General study findings and limits: Within peripheral blood, clones linked to disease were CD8+ and relatively rare. Matched ankylosing spondylitis synovial fluid reportedly contained a significantly enriched population of disease-linked clones. Both synovial fluid and blood in reactive arthritis had previously been reported to carry some motif variants.

By quantitative 5'-RACE with molecular barcodes, the TCR beta libraries were made. TCRdb itself ran the 5' RACE reads through MiXCR, one entry per CDR3 protein. The table includes around 230,000 distinct CDR3 sequences, about 9.1% detected once. This sequence originates from a male donor with ankylosing spondylitis or in good health (not recorded which). Sequencing was carried out using blood, either unsorted or a sorted T cell fraction (not recorded which). This rearrangement joins TRBV20-1 to TRBJ2-5; the D is unclear. Written as DNA, the CDR3 is TGCAGTGCTAGGAAGAAGAAAGAGACCCAGTACTTC. As protein: CSARKKKETQYF.